This TCR beta chain was recorded in a study of blood T cells in healthy people across ages. Across the whole study: About one barcoded beta molecule per two T cells came from capture by template switching.

Findings and caveats of the study: Per-million-T-cell TCR beta diversity fell roughly linearly with age. The lack of PBMC sorting stopped any conclusive naive versus antigen-experienced comparison. Because donor CMV status was unknown, expanded clonotype changes were possibly confounded.

Germline CDR1 reads ENHRY; CDR2 reads SYGVKD. The V end was cut by 6 bases, the J end by 4 bases, with 17 bases between. The CDR3 extends over 15 amino acids. The second PCR ran roughly 6 to 11 cycles with a sample-barcoded 5' primer and J-beta primers. TCRdb ran MiXCR on the 5' RACE reads and lists one entry per CDR3 protein. The data contain 730,000 or so distinct CDR3 sequences, 40% to 50% of them singletons. Details on this clonotype: Antigen specificity is unknown. A much larger clone sits a single nucleotide away, making a read error possible.

This clonotype was obtained from an elderly man in good health. The rearrangement links TRBV10-3 to TRBJ2-3; tentative D call: TRBD1 (5 bases). The sample comprised blood. In DNA, the CDR3 is TGTGCCATCAGCAGGGCTGGCGAAAAATCAGATACGCAGTATTTT. It encodes CAISRAGEKSDTQYF.